Shown below are 13 T cell receptor beta chains from a single sample sequenced in a study of T-cell reconstitution after alpha-beta-depleted transplantation in children. A TCRbeta library incorporating unique molecular identifiers was prepared. TCRdb redid the calling of the PCR reads with MiXCR, one entry per CDR3 protein. The sample records about 110,000 distinct CDR3 sequences, roughly 6.1% being singletons. The starting material was PBMCs, mostly from graft donor cells, obtained 360 days after TCRalphabeta/CD19-depleted stem cell transplant. These receptors were collected from a male patient aged 2-15 years who had a stem cell transplant for acute lymphoblastic leukemia, so the T cells may come from the graft donor.

This chain joins TRBV13 and TRBJ2-7; unclear D gene. The germline V and J ends were trimmed by 4 bases and 3 bases, with 19 bases remaining between them. CDR1 is PRHDT and CDR2 is FYEKMQ in the germline V gene (reference sequence). The CDR3 loop spans 16 amino acids. CDR3 residues: CASSSTRSDPYYEQYF. For the CDR3, the DNA is TGTGCCAGCAGCTCAACTCGGTCGGATCCCTACTACGAGCAGTACTTC. Drawing the rest from reference TRBV13 and TRBJ2-7, the complete variable domain is AAGVIQSPRHLIKEKRETATLKCYPIPRHDTVYWYQQGPGQDPQFLISFYEKMQSDKGSIPDRFSAQQFSDYHSELNMSSLELGDSALYFCASSSTRSDPYYEQYFGPGTRLTVT.

This clonotype was counted between two and nine times. The chain carries TRBV7-2 and TRBJ1-6; 8 bases are a match to TRBD1. This CDR3 is 15 amino acids long. Germline lookup yields CDR1 SGHTA and CDR2 FQGNSA. Trimming took 4 bases from V and 5 from J; bases not matched to a gene: 4. CDR3 residues: CASSSWTGHNSPLHF. The CDR3 nucleotides are TGTGCCAGCAGCTCATGGACAGGGCATAATTCACCCCTCCACTTT.

The table lists this clonotype with many counts. The CDR3 spells CASSQGGRGADTQYF. The CDR3 nucleotides are TGCGCCAGCAGCCAAGGAGGCAGGGGAGCAGATACGCAGTATTTT. This chain connects TRBV4-3 to TRBJ2-3; D possibly corresponds to TRBD1 (6 bases). V was trimmed by 1 base and J by 4 bases, leaving 12 bases between them. Germline V gene sequence: CDR1 LGHNA, CDR2 YSLEER. The CDR3 extends over 15 amino acids.

This clonotype was seen only a few times. The CDR3 nucleotides read TGTGCCAGCGATAGCGGGGGACTCTACGAGCAGTACTTC. Its translation: CASDSGGLYEQYF. The chain recombines TRBV28 with TRBJ2-7, with 9 bases identical to TRBD2. Germline V gives CDR1 MDHEN, CDR2 SYDVKM. J gave up 3 bases and V 8 bases, and 5 bases lay outside the gene matches. The CDR3 sequence is 13 residues long. The whole variable domain, remainder taken from reference TRBV28 and TRBJ2-7, is DVKVTQSSRYLVKRTGEKVFLECVQDMDHENMFWYRQDPGLGLRLIYFSYDVKMKEKGDIPEGYSVSREKKERFSLILESASTNQTSMYLCASDSGGLYEQYFGPGTRLTVT.

At least ten counts were recorded for this clonotype. The chain is built from TRBV5-6 and TRBJ2-1; D call uncertain. V lost 4 bases and J lost 4, with 21 bases in between. The germline CDR1 and CDR2 sequences are SGHDT and YYEEEE. The CDR3 totals 17 residues. The CDR3 sequence: CASSPKPTGSFYNEQFF. In DNA form, the CDR3 reads TGTGCCAGCAGCCCAAAGCCTACCGGGTCCTTTTACAATGAGCAGTTCTTC.

This chain joins TRBV5-6 and TRBJ1-2; the D gene is possibly TRBD1 (5 bases). Trimming shortened V by 4 bases and J by 4 bases, and 14 bases separated the two germline ends. From germline, CDR1 is SGHDT and CDR2 YYEEEE. The CDR3 contains 14 residues. The CDR3 DNA follows: TGTGCCAGCAGCCGGTACTCCGGGGGCTATGGCTACACCTTC. Translated, it gives CASSRYSGGYGYTF.

This clonotype occurred many times. The V call is TRBV24-1, the J call TRBJ2-7; D gene uncertain. There are 13 residues in the CDR3. V lost 2 bases and J lost 1, with 5 bases in between. Germline values: CDR1 KGHDR, CDR2 SFDVKD. Here the CDR3 DNA reads TGTGCCACCAGTGATTCCTTGTCCTACGAGCAGTACTTC. Translating gives CATSDSLSYEQYF.

This clonotype was recorded at least ten times. The chain joins TRBV6-2 or TRBV6-3 to TRBJ2-5, with TRBD2 as a possible D gene (5 bases). The germline CDR1 and CDR2 sequences are MNHEY and SVGEGT. The CDR3 loop spans 12 amino acids. The CDR3 DNA reads TGTGCATCGTCCGGGATTTTAGAGACCCAGTACTTC. Translating it yields CASSGILETQYF.

With respect to this clonotype: A single base separates this from a much larger clone, so it may be a read error. This sequence joins TRBV5-6 and TRBJ2-5, with 8 bases lining up with TRBD1. CDR1 is SGHDT, CDR2 YYEEEE, per germline. The CDR3 loop spans 13 amino acids. CDR3 DNA sequence: TGTGCCAGCAGACCGACAGGGGTAGAGAACCAGTACTTC. Translating gives CASRPTGVENQYF.

Many counts were recorded for this clonotype. The chain employs TRBV7-9 and TRBJ2-7; tentatively, D is TRBD1 or TRBD2 (6 bases each). The CDR3 has 13 amino acids. V gave up 5 bases and J gave up 2 bases, with 10 bases separating them. CDR1 and CDR2 (germline): SEHNR, FQNEAQ (reference sequence). The DNA for the CDR3 is TGTGCCAGCAGCCCGGGGGCCACCTACGAGCAGTACTTC. Amino acids: CASSPGATYEQYF.

There are many counts of this clonotype. The J gene is TRBJ2-4, the V gene TRBV24-1, with 9 bases lining up with TRBD2. V was clipped by 2 bases and J by 0 bases; unmatched bases: 13. The CDR3 has 20 amino acids. Germline V CDR1 and CDR2: KGHDR, SFDVKD. The CDR3 region has the DNA TGTGCCACCAGTGATTGCTGGGGCGGGGGGGCATCGTTAGCCAAAAACATTCAGTACTTC. Its translation is CATSDCWGGGASLAKNIQYF.

This clonotype was seen a handful of times. The genes are TRBV7-2 and TRBJ1-5; D unresolved. Between the trimmed V and J ends, which lost 1 base and 0 bases, there was a span of 13 bases. The CDR3 is made up of 17 amino acids. Germline assignment: CDR1 SGHTA and CDR2 FQGNSA. The CDR3 sequence: CASSLVVTDNSNQPQHF. The CDR3 DNA sequence: TGTGCCAGCAGCTTAGTGGTAACAGATAATAGCAATCAGCCCCAGCATTTT.

There are many counts of this clonotype. The chain is built from TRBV7-9 and TRBJ2-7, with 12 positions matching TRBD1. The CDR3 spans 15 residues. Trimming removed 8 bases from V and 6 bases from J; junction bases left unmatched: 11. The germline CDR1 and CDR2 sequences are SEHNR and FQNEAQ (reference sequence). The CDR3 sequence: CASLTTGTGGGEQYF. CDR3 coding DNA: TGTGCCAGCTTAACCACCGGGACAGGGGGCGGCGAGCAGTACTTC.